The 3 T cell receptor beta chains below all came from one sample that was sequenced in a study of post-analysis software for immune sequencing data. Whole-study results and caveats: Patients showed TRBV5-6, TRBV5-1 and TRBV20-1 among 4 or 5 TRBV segments more frequent than in controls.

Prepared libraries of TCR beta cDNA carried unique molecular identifiers. A single record per CDR3 protein comes from TCRdb applying MiXCR to the PCR reads. The repertoire has hundreds of thousands of distinct CDR3 sequences, approximately 50% of them found once; the top ten carry around 4.5%. These receptors are not linked to any known antigen. Sequenced material: blood. The receptors shown here come from a girl aged 10-17 years with multiple sclerosis.

In this sample, this clonotype turned up a few times. CDR3 protein: CASAPSGTTDHGYTF. CDR3 DNA: TGTGCCAGCGCCCCTTCCGGGACGACTGATCATGGCTACACCTTC. V is TRBV21-1 and J is TRBJ1-2; the table's D call, TRBD1, has no DNA check behind it. TRBV21-1 has pseudogene status. The CDR3 consists of 15 residues.

The chain joins TRBV14 to TRBJ2-1; 7 bases agree with TRBD2. After removal of 3 bases from V and 8 bases from J, the junction contained 7 bases not matched to a gene. The CDR3 is 14 residues long. In germline, CDR1 is SGHDN, CDR2 FVKESK. For the CDR3, the DNA is TGTGCCAGCAGCCAGAGCGGGGTAATAGATGAGCAGTTCTTC. The encoded protein is CASSQSGVIDEQFF.

V and J are TRBV29-1 and TRBJ2-1, with D unresolved. This CDR3 has 14 amino acids. The V end lost 4 bases, the J end lost 3 bases, and 13 bases lay between the germline ends. Per the germline V gene, CDR1 is SQVTM and CDR2 is ANQGSEA. CDR3 sequence reads: CSVVQNILYNEQFF. CDR3 nucleotides: TGCAGCGTTGTACAGAATATACTCTACAATGAGCAGTTCTTC.